The text below deals with one T cell receptor beta chain. The clone's antigen remains unknown. The sample holds no much larger clone one base away, and base qualities are not on file. The data are from a study of blood T cell repertoires in COVID-19 (TCRdb year 2020). The study in broad terms: Collaborator samples came from the United States, Italy and Spain and covered acute and convalescent phases of COVID-19. The material from the prospective study consisted of cDNA or gDNA derived from T cells, B-cell-depleted T cells, or PBMCs. Deeply sampled blood TCRbeta repertoires from subjects exposed to, actively infected with, or recovered from COVID-19 were included in the dataset. The repertoires were released in a freely available public database meant as a resource for research on the immune response to SARS-CoV-2. Samples came from the ongoing ImmuneRACE study (first 160 participants) plus 1,254 subjects from 6 global collaborators. Sample metadata almost always included a de-identified subject ID, COVID-19 status, age in years and sex. Where HLA class I and class II types were available, the types were taken from metadata supplied by the sample provider, not from assay-based typing.

V has 1 base trimmed and J has 5 bases trimmed; junction bases matching no gene number 4. The CDR3 contains 15 residues, cysteine and phenylalanine counted. The sequence is cut down to CDR3 DNA, 45 bases in frame from base 1. Sequences LGHDT (CDR1) and YNNKEL (CDR2) are obtained from the germline V gene (reference sequence). TCRbeta CDR3 regions were amplified from genomic DNA using the immunoSEQ Assay, a bias-controlled multiplex PCR. The published analysis was carried out like this. The number of nucleated cells in each sample was estimated from the amplification of reference gene primers within the assay. To quantify the absolute abundance of each unique TCRbeta CDR3 rearrangement, sequence reads were collapsed and filtered. For each sample, productive Simpson clonality was calculated as the square root of Simpson's diversity index across productive rearrangements. The table comes from immuneACCESS by way of TCRdb, which keeps in-frame sequences with V and J called. Part of the clones is missing from these tables; in studies checked, under half for an unresolved V gene and the rest for unknown reasons. The DNA gave D and trimming, while V, J and clone size come from that table. This sample is represented by around 160,000 clones; 84% of them were singletons. 5% to 7% of the sample is taken by the ten largest.

The investigation overall reported the following: Clinical and demographic metadata were provided uncurated, with the amount varying by source and participant.

Enrolling through a virtual design, the prospective study's participants ranged in age from roughly 18 to 95 years and lived across around 25 United States geographic areas. To assign participants to cohorts, the prospective study relied on clinical history that participants themselves reported in a screening survey and a study questionnaire. Exposed participants were defined as having been in contact with someone with a PCR-confirmed or clinician-diagnosed COVID-19 case within 2 weeks of study entry. In the prospective study, mobile phlebotomists collected whole blood, serum and a nasopharyngeal or oropharyngeal swab from each participant. Prospective study participants could optionally give additional blood draws and questionnaires over an approximately two-month period. Blood samples from the prospective study were shipped frozen or at room temperature prior to DNA extraction.

The chain links TRBV3-1 (or the pseudogene TRBV3-2) with TRBJ2-5; a stretch of 10 junction bases matches TRBD1. Specimen: PBMCs or T cells enriched from blood (not recorded which). The receptor was derived from a woman aged 45-60 years who had been exposed to COVID-19. CDR3 region: CASSQAGTGVETQYF. The DNA sequence is given as TGTGCCAGCAGCCAAGCAGGGACAGGGGTGGAGACCCAGTACTTC.